This T cell receptor (beta chain) was sequenced in a study of cytomegalovirus exposure and HLA in healthy donors. The PCR was carried out with 60 Vbeta primers and 13 Jbeta primers. Using immunoSEQ multiplex PCR, the repertoire was profiled, and TCRdb retains in-frame clones only, with some absent. The sample includes about 200,000 clones. The CDR3 length is 13 residues. Looked up from germline, CDR1 is SQVTM and CDR2 is ANQGSEA. Trimming stripped 4 bases from V and 0 bases from J, with 9 bases between. About this clone: The same CDR3 also results from other DNA sequences found in this sample.

V and J are TRBV29-1 and TRBJ1-1; D gene unclear. Sequencing was carried out using PBMCs. This receptor was obtained from a girl aged 2 to 10 in good health and CMV-seropositive. CDR3 DNA: TGCAGCGTTGCGGGTAAAATGAACACTGAAGCTTTCTTT. Translated: CSVAGKMNTEAFF.